The text below deals with one T cell receptor (beta chain). This sample was taken from a study of control samples from healthy donors and cancer patients. The method was immunoSEQ multiplex PCR; TCRdb's version includes in-frame clones alone and lacks a portion of them. The data contain roughly 76,000 clones, approximately 94% of them singletons. The CDR3 has 13 residues. V was clipped by 8 bases and J by 5 bases; unmatched bases: 5. CDR1 is ENHRY and CDR2 is SYGVKD in the germline V gene. The gene calls are TRBV10-3 and TRBJ1-5, with TRBD1 identical over 8 bases. The clonotype originates from a woman aged 18 to 35 in good health. The sequencing input was blood. The CDR3 is CAIRGTGDQPQHF. DNA for the CDR3: TGTGCCATCCGAGGGACAGGCGATCAGCCCCAGCATTTT.